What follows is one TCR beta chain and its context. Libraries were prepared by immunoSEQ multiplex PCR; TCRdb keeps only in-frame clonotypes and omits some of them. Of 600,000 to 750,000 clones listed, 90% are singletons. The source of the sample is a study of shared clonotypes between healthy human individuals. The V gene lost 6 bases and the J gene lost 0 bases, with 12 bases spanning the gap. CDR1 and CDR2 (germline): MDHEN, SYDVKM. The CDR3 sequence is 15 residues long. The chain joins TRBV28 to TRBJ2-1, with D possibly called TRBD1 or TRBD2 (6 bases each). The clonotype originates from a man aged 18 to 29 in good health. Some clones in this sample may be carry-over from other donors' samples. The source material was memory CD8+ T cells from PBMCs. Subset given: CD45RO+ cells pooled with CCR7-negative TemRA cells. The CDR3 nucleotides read TGTGCCAGCAGCTACGGGGGCCTCTCCTACAATGAGCAGTTCTTC. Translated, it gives CASSYGGLSYNEQFF.